These T cell receptor beta chains were read from a single sample in a study of CD8 T cells in ankylosing spondylitis. TCRdb reprocessed the 5' RACE reads with MiXCR, giving one entry per CDR3 protein. The sample shows over 700,000 distinct CDR3 sequences, 15% to 20% of them seen only once. Specimen: blood, either unsorted or a sorted T cell fraction (not recorded which). These receptors originate from a male donor with ankylosing spondylitis. Each CDR3 is given with its conserved first and last residue.

CDR3aa,v_gene,len,j_gene
CASSHPQGSAGEKLFF,TRBV4-2,16,TRBJ1-4
CASSLTPRSSEQFF,TRBV27,14,TRBJ2-1
CASRPSVQGVRSGELFF,TRBV6-2/TRBV6-3,17,TRBJ2-2
CASSLVPSGEQYF,TRBV7-2,13,TRBJ2-7
CASSFWTSGNEQFF,TRBV7-9,14,TRBJ2-1
CASSYSLTASQPQHF,TRBV6-2/TRBV6-3,15,TRBJ1-5
CASSLSSGGRASDEQFF,TRBV28,17,TRBJ2-1
CASSSGPGSSYNEQFF,TRBV27,16,TRBJ2-1
CASSLAAATTSTDTQYF,TRBV5-1,17,TRBJ2-3
CASSKGTSGPETQYF,TRBV7-2,15,TRBJ2-5
CASSWTAQETQYF,TRBV12-3/TRBV12-4,13,TRBJ2-5
CASRPGDRDLGEQYF,TRBV28,15,TRBJ2-7
CASSSGGRVWFF,TRBV11-2,12,TRBJ2-1
CAAASEERSSYEQYF,TRBV10-3,15,TRBJ2-7
CASSQGQFGNTEAFF,TRBV28,15,TRBJ1-1
CASSLDTGPSYNEQFF,TRBV7-9,16,TRBJ2-1
CSARDRRGHGEQFF,TRBV20-1,14,TRBJ2-1
CASSLRAGINEKLFF,TRBV5-6,15,TRBJ1-4
CASRLGTSGTYEQYF,TRBV12-3/TRBV12-4,15,TRBJ2-7
CASNQPDRSDNPNSGNTIYF,TRBV11-2,20,TRBJ1-3
CAWHRTPYYEQYF,TRBV30,13,TRBJ2-7
CSTNGRGRKLDYGYTF,TRBV29-1,16,TRBJ1-2
CASSGDTDYGYTF,TRBV7-9,13,TRBJ1-2
CASSPRTVMSSYNEQFF,TRBV7-2,17,TRBJ2-1
CASSLGVSGTDTQYF,TRBV11-2,15,TRBJ2-3
CASSLTPRRIPNQPQHF,TRBV28,17,TRBJ1-5
CASSSGQSEQYF,TRBV13,12,TRBJ2-7
CATGVGSLPAGELFF,TRBV6-2/TRBV6-3,15,TRBJ2-2
CASSEGAGPYGYTF,TRBV2,14,TRBJ1-2
CSVGDRVNTGELFF,TRBV29-1,14,TRBJ2-2
CASSGRTGPEEKLFF,TRBV9,15,TRBJ1-4
CATSDGRGPTKNEQFF,TRBV24-1,16,TRBJ2-1
CSALPDRNEQFF,TRBV20-1,12,TRBJ2-1